This is a list of T cell receptor beta chains from one sample in a study of identical twins. One entry per CDR3 protein results from TCRdb running MiXCR on the 5' RACE reads. The top ten hold around 5% of the sample, which has 200,000 to 250,000 distinct CDR3 sequences, 7.5% seen once. This sample also belongs to another study, concerning yellow fever vaccine responses in identical twins.

Sequenced: CD8+ T cells sorted from blood. These receptors all stem from a woman younger than 35 in good health. Each CDR3 is given with its conserved first and last residue. The listing skips clone size in some rows; elsewhere it reads once, few, many or a size class.

abundance,v_gene,j_gene,CDR3aa
many,TRBV11-2,TRBJ2-2,CASSGLGYNTGELFF
NA,TRBV15,TRBJ2-2,CATSGRGTGELFF
NA,TRBV12-3/TRBV12-4,TRBJ2-7,CASSLDRGVHEQYF
few,TRBV27,TRBJ2-7,CASSFGSGSDEQYF
NA,TRBV3-1,TRBJ2-1,CASSQVLRTGDEQFF
many,TRBV4-1,TRBJ2-1,CASSYRAEQFF
many,TRBV27,TRBJ1-1,CASSGDRGNTEAFF
NA,TRBV5-6,TRBJ2-7,CASSLGLDPFYEQYF
many,TRBV5-1,TRBJ2-7,CASSGERELSYEQYF
few,TRBV24-1,TRBJ2-3,CATSDRPTDTQYF
few,TRBV7-6,TRBJ2-1,CASSAGTPNEQFF
NA,TRBV7-9,TRBJ1-6,CASRGRGDNSPLHF
many,TRBV2,TRBJ2-1,CASSEGRSSYNEQFF
many,TRBV7-9,TRBJ2-1,CASSRGTGSFYNEQFF
few,TRBV6-4,TRBJ2-2,CASSDKNTGELFF
NA,TRBV12-3/TRBV12-4,TRBJ2-1,CASSTGRELVGGSYNEQFF
NA,TRBV20-1,TRBJ2-1,CSARTEFASYNEQFF
many,TRBV7-6,TRBJ1-4,CASSLSVTATNEKLFF
NA,TRBV7-9,TRBJ1-1,CASSLESTEAFF
NA,TRBV7-8,TRBJ2-1,CASRGPSVDEQFF
NA,TRBV28,TRBJ1-5,CASSSNPIQPQHF
few,TRBV24-1,TRBJ2-3,CATSDWGPDTQYF
few,TRBV20-1,TRBJ2-1,CSAGRAKRREQFF
once,TRBV12-3/TRBV12-4,TRBJ2-3,CASSFSPPTSDTQYF
many,TRBV5-1,TRBJ2-7,CASSSDGLAGGREQYF
many,TRBV27,TRBJ2-1,CASSFSLFGDEQFF
many,TRBV4-1,TRBJ2-5,CASSQAYFGTGVETQYF
few,TRBV9,TRBJ1-1,CASSVASGTTEAFF
NA,TRBV7-2,TRBJ2-2,CASSLRLAGGRDGELFF
few,TRBV7-8,TRBJ2-1,CASSLARGGPGGDEQFF
few,TRBV10-1,TRBJ2-3,CASSPTRGYRTDTQYF
few,TRBV20-1,TRBJ1-5,CSASRRGGFGNQPQHF
NA,TRBV9,TRBJ2-7,CASSVSSYAYEQYF
NA,TRBV27,TRBJ2-1,CASSFPGADEQFF
NA,TRBV6-1,TRBJ2-3,CASTELAGSTDTQYF
few,TRBV27,TRBJ2-7,CASSSRGGYYEQYF
many,TRBV11-2,TRBJ2-3,CASSYSGRALDTQYF
few,TRBV9,TRBJ2-1,CASSVVTGAYNEQFF
few,TRBV7-8,TRBJ2-5,CASSLGSGGVQETQYF
many,TRBV27,TRBJ2-5,CASSLFGLAGAHQETQYF
NA,TRBV27,TRBJ2-5,CASSLGGSPGETQYF
NA,TRBV27,TRBJ2-2,CASDPPTIRSGGKNTGELFF
few,TRBV11-2,TRBJ2-1,CASSRPSAANREQFF
NA,TRBV29-1,TRBJ2-1,CSVLAASYNEQFF
NA,TRBV7-2,TRBJ2-1,CASSLAGTSGRPIYYNEQFF
few,TRBV3-1,TRBJ2-2,CASSQGPGTGELFF
few,TRBV10-2,TRBJ2-1,CASRLGQGNSEQFF
few,TRBV7-9,TRBJ2-1,CASSKTVAEEQFF
many,TRBV27,TRBJ1-5,CASSLLQGWDQPQHF